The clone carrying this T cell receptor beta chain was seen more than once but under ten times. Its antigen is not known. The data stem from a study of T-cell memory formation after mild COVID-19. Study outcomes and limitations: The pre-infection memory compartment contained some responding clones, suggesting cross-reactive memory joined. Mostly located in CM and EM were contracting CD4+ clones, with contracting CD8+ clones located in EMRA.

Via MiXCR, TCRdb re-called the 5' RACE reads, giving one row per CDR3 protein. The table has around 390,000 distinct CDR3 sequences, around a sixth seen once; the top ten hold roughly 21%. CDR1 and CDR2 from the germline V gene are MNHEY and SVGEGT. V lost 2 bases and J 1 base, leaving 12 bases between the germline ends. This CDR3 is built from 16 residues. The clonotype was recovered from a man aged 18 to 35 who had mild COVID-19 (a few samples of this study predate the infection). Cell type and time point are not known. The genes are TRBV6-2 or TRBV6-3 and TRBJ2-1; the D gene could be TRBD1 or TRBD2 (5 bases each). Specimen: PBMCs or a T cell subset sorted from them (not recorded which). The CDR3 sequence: CASSYGTAISYNEQFF. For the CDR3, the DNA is TGTGCCAGCAGTTACGGGACGGCCATTTCCTACAATGAGCAGTTCTTC.